Following are 24 T cell receptor beta chains from one sample sequenced in a study of human T cells and chemical hapten exposure. Described time point: patch test 3, about 24 weeks after DPC sensitization. Described treatment: therapeutic diphenylcyclopropenone sensitization with weekly scalp DPC. TCRdb passed the RACE reads through MiXCR, listing each CDR3 protein once. The data hold about 160,000 distinct CDR3 sequences, with around 30% observed a single time. The sample here was whole blood, taken in connection with sensitization to the hapten diphenylcyclopropenone (DPC). The receptor set was obtained from a woman aged 18-29 years with alopecia areata. Some clones in this sample may be carry-over from other donors' samples.

The chain employs TRBV27 and TRBJ2-3; D is unresolved. The CDR3 runs to 15 residues. The V gene lost 5 bases and the J gene lost 1 base, with 13 bases spanning the gap. Germline-derived CDR1 and CDR2 are MNHEY and SMNVEV (reference sequence). The CDR3 loop is CASSPQQWGTDTQYF. The CDR3 DNA follows: TGTGCCAGCAGTCCCCAACAGTGGGGCACAGATACGCAGTATTTT.

The chain uses TRBV24-1 and TRBJ2-1, with 9 nucleotides matching TRBD1. Germline assignment: CDR1 KGHDR and CDR2 SFDVKD. V was clipped by 3 bases and J by 7 bases; unmatched bases: 6. CDR3 length: 15 residues. The DNA of the CDR3 is TGTGCCACCAGTGATCCGGGACAGGGACGAAATGAGCAGTTCTTC. Protein product: CATSDPGQGRNEQFF.

The chain links TRBV29-1 to TRBJ1-1; D gene unclear. The CDR3 covers 12 residues. Germline CDR1 reads SQVTM; CDR2 reads ANQGSEA. The CDR3 spells CTHAPPPTEAFF. The CDR3 coding sequence is TGCACCCACGCGCCACCCCCCACTGAAGCTTTCTTT. Full variable domain (remainder filled in from reference TRBV29-1 and TRBJ1-1): SAVISQKPSRDICQRGTSLTIQCQVDSQVTMMFWYRQQPGQSLTLIATANQGSEATYESGFVIDKFPISRPNLTFSTLTVSNMSPEDSSIYLCTHAPPPTEAFFGQGTRLTVV.

This clonotype was picked up a small number of times. The V and J genes are TRBV6-6 and TRBJ1-3, with D uncertain. The CDR3 spans 15 residues. The germline V and J ends were trimmed by 2 bases and 4 bases, with 12 bases remaining between them. Per germline, CDR1 MNHNY and CDR2 SVGAGI (reference sequence). The CDR3 loop is CASSYGPNMGNTIYF. The DNA for the CDR3 is TGTGCCAGCAGTTACGGTCCAAACATGGGAAACACCATATATTTT.

The chain couples TRBV18 to TRBJ2-5; the D gene is possibly TRBD2 (5 bases). The length of the CDR3 is 15 residues. Germline V lookup: CDR1 KGHSH, CDR2 LQKENI. V was pared by 2 bases and J by 1 base, with 11 bases between. The chain's CDR3 is CASSPSRVFQETQYF. The CDR3 region has the DNA TGTGCCAGCTCACCATCGCGGGTTTTCCAAGAGACCCAGTACTTC.

This clonotype was found a few times. The chain joins TRBV7-9 to TRBJ1-2; 7 bases match TRBD1. This CDR3 has 15 residues. With 5 bases clipped from V and 2 bases from J, the junction kept 8 bases outside the gene matches. Germline CDR1 is SEHNR and CDR2 is FQNEAQ (reference sequence). The CDR3 sequence is CASSPRTGVNYGYTF. The CDR3 bases are TGTGCCAGCAGCCCCCGGACAGGTGTAAACTATGGCTACACCTTC.

The CDR3 DNA is TGTGCCAGCAGCCAAGCGGCAGGGGTCGGCACTGAAGCTTTCTTT. It yields the protein CASSQAAGVGTEAFF. The genes are TRBV4-2 and TRBJ1-1; D is possibly TRBD1 (6 bases). The V and J ends lost 1 base and 4 bases respectively, with 13 bases between them. CDR1 and CDR2 (germline): LGHNA, YNFKEQ. CDR3 size: 15 residues.

The chain links TRBV5-1 to TRBJ1-1, with D perhaps matching TRBD1 (6 bases). This CDR3 contains 14 residues. V shed 4 bases and J shed 4 bases, with 14 bases lying between them. The V gene's germline CDR1 is SGHRS and CDR2 YFSETQ. As DNA, the CDR3 is TGCGCCAGCAGCCCTGGCGGGGGGGCCACTGAAGCTTTCTTT. Protein product: CASSPGGGATEAFF.

This clonotype has more than one count but fewer than ten. The rearrangement uses TRBV27 and TRBJ2-6; unclear D gene. V was trimmed by 8 bases and J by 0 bases, leaving 11 bases between them. In germline, CDR1 is MNHEY, CDR2 SMNVEV (reference sequence). The CDR3 contains 15 residues. CDR3 amino acids: CASRLRISGANVLTF. CDR3 DNA sequence: TGTGCCAGCCGTCTGCGGATCTCTGGGGCCAACGTCCTGACTTTC.

The CDR3, as DNA: TGCGCCAGCAGCTTACTAGCGGGGGGGACCACAGATACGCAGTATTTT. Its protein is CASSLLAGGTTDTQYF. The genes are TRBV5-1 and TRBJ2-3; 13 bases are shared with TRBD2. V gave up 2 bases and J gave up 2 bases; unmatched junction bases: 2. The germline gives CDR1 SGHRS, CDR2 YFSETQ. The CDR3 runs to 16 residues. Looking up the rest from reference TRBV5-1 and TRBJ2-3 gives the full variable domain: KAGVTQTPRYLIKTRGQQVTLSCSPISGHRSVSWYQQTPGQGLQFLFEYFSETQRNKGNFPGRFSGRQFSNSRSEMNVSTLELGDSALYLCASSLLAGGTTDTQYFGPGTRLTVL.

V usage is TRBV7-2 and J usage is TRBJ2-1; a weak D match, TRBD2 (6 bases). The germline V gene has CDR1 SGHTA and CDR2 FQGNSA. This CDR3 region has 17 residues. V was pared by 5 bases and J by 8 bases, with 25 bases between. The CDR3 here is CASSMSTPRAQRDEQFF. CDR3 in DNA: TGTGCCAGCAGCATGTCTACGCCCCGGGCCCAGCGGGATGAGCAGTTCTTC.

This chain joins TRBV6-1 and TRBJ2-1, with no clear D. V dropped 0 bases and J dropped 7 bases, with 13 bases sitting between them. The germline V gene has CDR1 MNHNS and CDR2 SASEGT. The CDR3 length is 15 residues. The CDR3 protein is CASSEALAGRNEQFF. For the CDR3, the DNA is TGTGCCAGCAGTGAAGCGTTGGCAGGTCGGAATGAGCAGTTCTTC.

The chain recombines TRBV20-1 with TRBJ2-5; tentative D call: TRBD2 (6 bases). Germline CDR1 DFQATT, CDR2 SNEGSKA (reference sequence). Trimming pared 4 bases from V and 4 bases from J, leaving 19 bases between. The length of the CDR3 is 15 residues. The CDR3 loop is CSAIRGGSFLETQYF. The CDR3 DNA is TGCAGTGCTATCCGAGGAGGGTCTTTTTTAGAGACCCAGTACTTC.

This clonotype appeared a few times. This chain joins TRBV29-1 and TRBJ2-2; D is possibly TRBD1 (7 bases). The germline V gene encodes CDR1 SQVTM and CDR2 ANQGSEA. This CDR3 contains 14 residues. Trimming removed 7 bases from V and 0 bases from J, with 12 bases in between. CDR3 region: CSGGDRTNTGELFF. The CDR3 nucleotides read TGCAGCGGGGGGGACAGAACGAACACCGGGGAGCTGTTTTTT.

In its sample, this clonotype was seen many times. The chain combines TRBV7-2 with TRBJ2-5, with D hard to call. The CDR3 runs 12 residues. CDR1 is SGHTA, CDR2 FQGNSA, per germline. V lost 1 base to trimming and J lost 7 bases, with 7 bases between them. CDR3 DNA: TGTGCCAGCAGCTTAGATTCCGGGACCCAGTACTTC. Translated: CASSLDSGTQYF.

The CDR3 DNA follows: TGTGCCTGGCGGACTAGCGGTATTCTCCTCACAGATACGCAGTATTTT. This sequence encodes CAWRTSGILLTDTQYF. The chain combines TRBV30 with TRBJ2-3, with 10 bases matching TRBD2. Germline V gene lookup returns CDR1 GTSNPN and CDR2 SVGIG (reference sequence). J gave up 2 bases and V 5 bases, and 10 bases lay outside the gene matches. CDR3 length: 16 amino acids.

The sample holds a few counts of this clonotype. The V gene is TRBV27, the J gene TRBJ2-7; D is undetermined. Trimming shortened V by 3 bases and J by 4 bases, and 10 bases separated the two germline ends. The CDR3 totals 13 residues. Looked up from germline, CDR1 is MNHEY and CDR2 is SMNVEV (reference sequence). For the CDR3, the DNA is TGTGCCAGCAGTTTTGTTCTAGGGTACGAGCAGTACTTC. Protein sequence: CASSFVLGYEQYF.

The V and J genes are TRBV9 and TRBJ2-3, with unresolved D. Germline CDR1 reads SGDLS; CDR2 reads YYNGEE. The CDR3 loop spans 13 amino acids. With 4 bases removed from V and 5 bases from J, the gap between germline ends came to 11 bases. For the CDR3, the DNA is TGTGCCAGCAGCCCAATTCAAATAGATACGCAGTATTTT. Translated: CASSPIQIDTQYF. Filled out from reference TRBV9 and TRBJ2-3, the complete variable domain reads DSGVTQTPKHLITATGQRVTLRCSPRSGDLSVYWYQQSLDQGLQFLIQYYNGEERAKGNILERFSAQQFPDLHSELNLSSLELGDSALYFCASSPIQIDTQYFGPGTRLTVL.

There are a few counts of this clonotype. The V call is TRBV11-2, the J call TRBJ2-3; possible D gene TRBD1, 6 bases. The CDR3 runs to 16 residues. Trimming removed 6 bases at V and 6 bases at J, with 22 bases between. Germline-derived CDR1 and CDR2 are SGHAT and FQNNGV. The CDR3 DNA reads TGTGCCAGCAGGGCACAGGGCAGAGTTAAGTCCGATACGCAGTATTTT. Protein product: CASRAQGRVKSDTQYF.

J is TRBJ1-4 and V is TRBV4-1; tentative D call: TRBD1 (5 bases). This CDR3 is 14 amino acids long. The V gene lost 1 base and the J gene lost 11 bases, with 14 bases spanning the gap. Per the germline V gene, CDR1 is MGHRA and CDR2 is YSYEKL. The CDR3: CASSQVGVGTKLFF. CDR3 DNA sequence: TGCGCCAGCAGCCAAGTTGGGGTGGGGACGAAACTGTTTTTT.

The chain combines TRBV10-2 with TRBJ1-2; no definite D call. CDR1 and CDR2 from the germline V gene are WSHSY and SAAADI. V gave up 4 bases and J gave up 6 bases, with 15 bases separating them. This CDR3 spans 14 amino acids. CDR3 in amino acids: CASSADFEGNGYTF. CDR3 DNA sequence: TGCGCCAGCAGTGCCGATTTCGAAGGAAATGGCTACACCTTC.

The chain joins TRBV25-1 to TRBJ1-1; 7 nucleotides agree with TRBD1. Trimming cost V 9 bases and J 3 bases; bases outside gene matches: 7. Germline CDR1 and CDR2: MGHDK and SYGVNS. This CDR3 comprises 13 residues. CDR3 DNA: TGTGCCAGAAGGGGGACAGCACACACTGAAGCTTTCTTT. This translates into CARRGTAHTEAFF.

This clonotype has more than one count but fewer than ten. This chain connects TRBV30 to TRBJ1-2; D possibly corresponds to TRBD1 (6 bases). This CDR3 contains 13 residues. The V and J ends lost 4 bases and 0 bases respectively, with 9 bases between them. CDR1 and CDR2 from the germline V gene are GTSNPN and SVGIG (reference sequence). The DNA of the CDR3 is TGTGCCTGGATGGGGGGCCCTAACTATGGCTACACCTTC. Protein sequence: CAWMGGPNYGYTF.

The gene calls are TRBV15 and TRBJ2-1; 12 positions match TRBD2. In germline, CDR1 is LNHNV, CDR2 YYDKDF (reference sequence). Trimming removed 3 bases from V and 7 bases from J; junction bases left unmatched: 7. The CDR3 length is 16 residues. The CDR3, as DNA: TGTGCCACCAGCAGTTCTAGCGGGAGGGCCATAAATGAGCAGTTCTTC. This encodes CATSSSSGRAINEQFF.